The T cell receptor beta chain under discussion was sequenced for a study of blood T cells in healthy people across ages. General study results and limits: Naive CD4+ cells and diversity were both higher in long-lived donors than in aged donors.

Those donating, healthy Caucasian individuals from Russia, were aged roughly 6 to 90. Isolated per sample were at least 7 million PBMCs. The use of a sample-barcoded 5' primer and a J-beta primer mix characterized a second PCR of roughly 6 to 11 cycles. Per sample, CDR3-containing paired-end reads numbered at least 2.5 million. TCRdb ran MiXCR on the 5' RACE reads and lists one entry per CDR3 protein. In the table there are around 820,000 distinct CDR3 sequences, approximately 25% of which are singletons. Worth noting for this clonotype: Its matching antigen is unknown.

V was clipped by 5 bases and J by 4 bases, with 6 bases between them. The CDR3 covers 11 residues. The germline CDR1 and CDR2 sequences are DFQATT and SNEGSKA (reference sequence). This sample was also put to use in a study of T cells of mothers and their children.

The sequenced sample was blood. The receptor comes from a boy aged 5-17 years in good health. The V call is TRBV20-1, the J call TRBJ2-1; D is unclear. The CDR3 protein is CSAGLYNEQFF. For the CDR3, the DNA is TGCAGTGCTGGGCTATACAATGAGCAGTTCTTC.